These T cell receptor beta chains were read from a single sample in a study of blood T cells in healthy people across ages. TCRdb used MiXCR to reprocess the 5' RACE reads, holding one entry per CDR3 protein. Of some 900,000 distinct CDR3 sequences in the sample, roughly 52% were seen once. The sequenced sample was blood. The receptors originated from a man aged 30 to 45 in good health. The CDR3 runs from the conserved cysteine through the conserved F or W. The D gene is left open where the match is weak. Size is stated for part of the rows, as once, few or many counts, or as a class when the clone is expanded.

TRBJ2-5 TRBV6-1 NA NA TGTGCCAGCAGTGAAGGACAGACCCGAGTGTGGGAGCAGTACTTC CASSEGQTRVWEQYF
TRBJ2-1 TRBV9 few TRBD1 TGTGCCAGCAGCCACGGGACAGGGTACAATGAGCAGTTCTTC CASSHGTGYNEQFF
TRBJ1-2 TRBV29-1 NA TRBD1 TGCAGCGCCGCAGGGGGCGCGGACTATGGCTACACCTTC CSAAGGADYGYTF
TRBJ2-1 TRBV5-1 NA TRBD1 TGCGCCAGCAGCCGACAGGGGATCAGGGGTGAGCAGTTCTTC CASSRQGIRGEQFF
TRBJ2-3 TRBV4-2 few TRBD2 TGTGCCAGCAGCCGACTAGCAGGGAAGGCAGATACGCAGTATTTT CASSRLAGKADTQYF
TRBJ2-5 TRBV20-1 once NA TGCAGTGCTCCGTTGAATGGCGAGACCCAGTACTTC CSAPLNGETQYF
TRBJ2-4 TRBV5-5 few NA TGTGCCAGCACCCTAGATTGGGACTCCAAAAACATTCAGTACTTC CASTLDWDSKNIQYF
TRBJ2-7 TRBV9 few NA TGTGCCAGCAGCGTAGATTACGGGACATTCTACGAGCAGTACTTC CASSVDYGTFYEQYF
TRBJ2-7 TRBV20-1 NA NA TGCAGTGCTAGTGGGGCAGGATCCTCCTACGAGCAGTACTTC CSASGAGSSYEQYF
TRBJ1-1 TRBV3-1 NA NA TGTGCCAGCAGCCAGAATCCCGGGCCGAGGGTTACTGAAGCTTTCTTT CASSQNPGPRVTEAFF
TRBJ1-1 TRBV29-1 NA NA TGCAGCGTTGACAGGGTGGGGAACACTGAAGCTTTCTTT CSVDRVGNTEAFF
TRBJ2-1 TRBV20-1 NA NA TGCAGTGCTATACGGGCCGCTAGCAATGAGCAGTTCTTC CSAIRAASNEQFF
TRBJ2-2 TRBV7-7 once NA TGTGCTAGCAGCTTAGGAACGATCGGACGGTCGAACACCGGGGAGCTGTTTTTT CASSLGTIGRSNTGELFF
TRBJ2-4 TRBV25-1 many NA TGTGCCAGCAGTGAGGTGGGGGCCAAAAACATTCAGTACTTC CASSEVGAKNIQYF
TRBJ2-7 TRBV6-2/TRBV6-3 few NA TGTGCCAGCACTACCGGGGGGACAGGCACCTACGAGCAGTACTTC CASTTGGTGTYEQYF
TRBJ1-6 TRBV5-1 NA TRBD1 TGCGCCAGCAGCTTGGGGACAGGGCGTGATAATTCACCCCTCCACTTT CASSLGTGRDNSPLHF
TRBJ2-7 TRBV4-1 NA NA TGCGCCAGCAGCCAAGGGGACGGACAGCACCCTCCCTACGAGCAGTACTTC CASSQGDGQHPPYEQYF
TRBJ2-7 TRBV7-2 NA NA TGTGCCAGCAGTAGGAACAACTACGAGCAGTACTTC CASSRNNYEQYF
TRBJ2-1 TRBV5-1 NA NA TGCGCCAGCAGCTTGGGGGTCACGTGGAGTAGCATGAATGAGCAGTTCTTC CASSLGVTWSSMNEQFF
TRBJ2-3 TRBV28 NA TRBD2 TGTGCCAGCAGTTCCCCCCGCCAGCGGGGGTTTTGGGGAGATACGCAGTATTTT CASSSPRQRGFWGDTQYF
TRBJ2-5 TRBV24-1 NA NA TGTGCCGCCAGTGACCCAGGGACACAAGAGACCCAGTACTTC CAASDPGTQETQYF
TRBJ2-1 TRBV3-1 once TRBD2 TGTGCCAGCAGCCATGTAACTAGCGGGGCCCCCAATGAGCAGTTCTTC CASSHVTSGAPNEQFF
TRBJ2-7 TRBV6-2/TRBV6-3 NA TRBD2 TGTGCCAGCAGAAAGACTAGCGGGTACGAGCAGTACTTC CASRKTSGYEQYF
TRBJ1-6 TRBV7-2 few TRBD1 TGTGCCAGCAGCTTAGCGCCTACAGGGGGAAATAATTCACCCCTCCACTTT CASSLAPTGGNNSPLHF
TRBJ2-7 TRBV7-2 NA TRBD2 TGTGCCAGCAGCTCAGCGGGGGGGCGCGTTGAAGAGCCCCAGTACTTC CASSSAGGRVEEPQYF
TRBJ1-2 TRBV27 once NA TGTGCCAGCGGACCGCTGGGGGGGTCTGGCTACACCTTC CASGPLGGSGYTF
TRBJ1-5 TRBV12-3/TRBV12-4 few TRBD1 TGTGCCAGCAGCTCTTCCGGGACAGGGGGGAATCAGCCCCAGCATTTT CASSSSGTGGNQPQHF
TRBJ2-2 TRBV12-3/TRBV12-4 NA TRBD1 TGTGCCAGCAGTTCGAGGACAGGGGCCGGGGAGCTGTTTTTT CASSSRTGAGELFF
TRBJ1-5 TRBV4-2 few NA TGTGCCAGCGGTGAACAGCGTTATAGCAATCAGCCCCAGCATTTT CASGEQRYSNQPQHF
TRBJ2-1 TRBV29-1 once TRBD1 TGCAGCGTTGAAGGGCCTCAGGGGGCGATTCGGGAGACCCAGTTCTTC CSVEGPQGAIRETQFF
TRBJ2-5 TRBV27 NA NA TGTGCCAGCAGTAACGGACAGTACAATGAGCAGTACTTC CASSNGQYNEQYF
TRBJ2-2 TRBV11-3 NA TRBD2 TGTGCCAGGGCTAGCGGGGGAATCACCGGGGAGCTGTTTTTT CARASGGITGELFF
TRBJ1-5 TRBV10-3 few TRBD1 TGTGCCATCAGTGACGGGACAGGGAATCAGCCCCAGCATTTT CAISDGTGNQPQHF
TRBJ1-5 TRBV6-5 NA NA TGTGCCAGCAGTTCAGGAGATTATAGCAATCAGCCCCAGCATTTT CASSSGDYSNQPQHF
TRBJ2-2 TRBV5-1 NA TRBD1 TGCGCCAGCACGGCACAGGGGGGAGCTACCGGGGAGCTGTTTTTT CASTAQGGATGELFF
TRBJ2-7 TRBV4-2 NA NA TGTGCCAGCAGCCAGCAGCCGACCACGAGACAGCCCTACGAGCAGTACTTC CASSQQPTTRQPYEQYF
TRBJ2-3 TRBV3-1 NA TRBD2 TGTGCCAGCAGACGGACTAGCGGGGTAGATACGCAGTATTTT CASRRTSGVDTQYF
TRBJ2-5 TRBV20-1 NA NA TGCAGTGCTAAAGCGAGAAAAGGGGACAGCACCCCCGGGGGGCAGTACTTC CSAKARKGDSTPGGQYF
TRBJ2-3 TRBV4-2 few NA TGTGCCAGCAGCCAAGGGGGACCCCGCACAGATACGCAGTATTTT CASSQGGPRTDTQYF
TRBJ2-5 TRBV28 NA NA TGTGCCGGTCTCTTGGGGGGAAAAGCGGAGACCCAGTACTTC CAGLLGGKAETQYF
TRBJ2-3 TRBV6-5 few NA TGTGCCAGCAATCAACTCAGAGGGAGTGCAGATACGCAGTATTTT CASNQLRGSADTQYF
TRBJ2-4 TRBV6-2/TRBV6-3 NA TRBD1 TGTGCCAGCAGTTCAGCCGGGACAGGGGAGTACTTC CASSSAGTGEYF
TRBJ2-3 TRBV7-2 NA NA TGTGCCAGCAGCCGCGGACCAGCCTCAGATACGCAGTATTTT CASSRGPASDTQYF
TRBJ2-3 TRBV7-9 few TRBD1 TGTGCCAGCAGCCTACAGGGGCCCGAAGCAGATACGCAGTATTTT CASSLQGPEADTQYF
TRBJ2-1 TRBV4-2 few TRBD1 TGTGCCAGCAGCCAAGATTTGACAGGGGGTATGGATGAGCAGTTCTTC CASSQDLTGGMDEQFF
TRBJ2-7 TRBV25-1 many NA TGTGCCAGCAGTGAATCGGGCTACGAGCAGTACTTC CASSESGYEQYF
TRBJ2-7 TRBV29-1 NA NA TGCAGCGCCGCGGAGAATGGGGTCTACAATGAGCAGTACTTC CSAAENGVYNEQYF
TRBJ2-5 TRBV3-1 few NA TGTGCCAGCAGCATACGGGACTTCCTGCAAGAGACCCAGTACTTC CASSIRDFLQETQYF
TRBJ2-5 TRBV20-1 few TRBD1 TGCAGTGCTAGTGGGACAGTAGAGACCCAGTACTTC CSASGTVETQYF
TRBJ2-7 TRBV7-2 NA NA TGTGCCGGCAGCCCGGGACTTCTCCATGAGCAGTACTTC CAGSPGLLHEQYF
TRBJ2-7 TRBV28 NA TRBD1 TGTGCCAGCAGAGAAACGGGACAGAGGTCGACCTACGAGCAGTACTTC CASRETGQRSTYEQYF
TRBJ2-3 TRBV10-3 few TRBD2 TGTGCCATCAGTGAAGCATTAGCGGGGGGAGATACGCAGTATTTT CAISEALAGGDTQYF
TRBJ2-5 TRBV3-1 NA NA TGTGCCAGCAGCCAAGTCGACGTCTCCCAGTACTTC CASSQVDVSQYF
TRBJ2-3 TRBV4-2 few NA TGTGCCAGCAGCCAAGACGGAACTCGCATAGATACGCAGTATTTT CASSQDGTRIDTQYF
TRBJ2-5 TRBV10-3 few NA TGTGCCACTCAGGGGGGGCCAGAGACCCAGTACTTC CATQGGPETQYF